These 26 T cell receptor beta chains were all obtained from the same sample, sequenced in a study of blood T cell repertoires in COVID-19. Profiled with immunoSEQ multiplex PCR; TCRdb holds only in-frame clones, not every one. The table has roughly 160,000 clones, about 85% seen once. Sequencing was carried out using peripheral blood. These receptors came from a man in his forties or fifties with acute or convalescent COVID-19.

The chain joins TRBV7-3 to TRBJ2-1; tentatively, D is TRBD1 (7 bases). The CDR3 consists of 15 residues. In germline, CDR1 is SGHTA, CDR2 FQGTGA. Trimming removed 6 bases from V and 4 bases from J, with 16 bases in between. The CDR3 spells CASSPQGGLYNEQFF. CDR3 nucleotide sequence: TGTGCCAGCAGTCCCCAGGGGGGATTGTACAATGAGCAGTTCTTC. Variable domain in full (rest from reference TRBV7-3 and TRBJ2-1): GAGVSQTPSNKVTEKGKYVELRCDPISGHTALYWYRQSLGQGPEFLIYFQGTGAADDSGLPNDRFFAVRPEGSVSTLKIQRTERGDSAVYLCASSPQGGLYNEQFFGPGTRLTVL.

The chain carries TRBV11-2 and TRBJ2-5; 11 bases map to TRBD2. CDR1 and CDR2 from the germline V gene are SGHAT and FQNNGV. V dropped 5 bases and J dropped 4; count of bases not matched to a gene: 9. The CDR3 loop spans 16 amino acids. In nucleotides, the CDR3 is TGTGCCAGCAGCGGGCGGGATAGCGGGGGGGGAGAGACCCAGTACTTC. It translates to CASSGRDSGGGETQYF. The entire variable domain, with the rest obtained from reference TRBV11-2 and TRBJ2-5, is as follows: EAGVAQSPRYKIIEKRQSVAFWCNPISGHATLYWYQQILGQGPKLLIQFQNNGVVDDSQLPKDRFSAERLKGVDSTLKIQPAKLEDSAVYLCASSGRDSGGGETQYFGPGTRLLVL.

This clone was seen a handful of times. The chain combines TRBV6-5 with TRBJ1-2; D is perhaps TRBD1 (6 bases). Deletions cut 7 bases from V and 4 bases from J, with 7 bases between. CDR1 is MNHEY, CDR2 SVGAGI, per germline. The CDR3 extends over 11 amino acids. The CDR3 coding sequence is TGTGCCAGCAAAGGGGGCTATGGCTACACCTTC. This translates into CASKGGYGYTF.

This chain links TRBV7-8 with TRBJ2-7; the match to TRBD2 covers 9 bases. V dropped 4 bases and J dropped 5; count of bases not matched to a gene: 6. Germline assignment: CDR1 SGHVS and CDR2 FQNEAQ. The CDR3 runs 14 residues. This CDR3 reads CASSYSGGLNEQYF. CDR3 nucleotides: TGTGCCAGCAGCTATAGCGGGGGTTTGAACGAGCAGTACTTC. The full variable domain, in which reference TRBV7-8 and TRBJ2-7 provide the parts outside the CDR3, is GAGVSQSPRYKVAKRGQDVALRCDPISGHVSLFWYQQALGQGPEFLTYFQNEAQLDKSGLPSDRFFAERPEGSVSTLKIQRTQQEDSAVYLCASSYSGGLNEQYFGPGTRLTVT.

Written as DNA, the CDR3 is TGCGCCAGCAGCCAAGATCGAGGTCACGAGCAGTACTTC. Its protein product is CASSQDRGHEQYF. The V and J genes are TRBV4-3 and TRBJ2-7; D is undetermined. Germline CDR1 and CDR2: LGHNA and YSLEER. The CDR3 is made up of 13 amino acids. V lost 0 bases, J lost 5 bases, and 8 bases lay in between.

This chain links TRBV5-4 with TRBJ2-7; a weak D match, TRBD1 (6 bases). The CDR3 length is 14 residues. V was trimmed by 0 bases and J by 3 bases, leaving 10 bases between them. CDR1 and CDR2 (germline): SGHNT, YYREEE (reference sequence). This CDR3 reads CASSLGRGHYEQYF. The CDR3 DNA follows: TGTGCCAGCAGCTTGGGCAGGGGACACTACGAGCAGTACTTC.

This rearrangement joins TRBV28 to TRBJ2-1, with 7 bases that match TRBD2. This CDR3 has 14 residues. With 4 bases clipped from V and 10 bases from J, the junction kept 10 bases outside the gene matches. Germline V CDR1 and CDR2: MDHEN, SYDVKM. This chain's CDR3 is CASSYLGGRDEQFF. The CDR3 DNA reads as TGTGCCAGCAGTTACCTCGGAGGGAGGGACGAGCAGTTCTTC.

The rearrangement uses TRBV10-3 and TRBJ2-7, with D possibly being TRBD2 (5 bases). The CDR3 sequence is 12 residues long. The V gene lost 4 bases and the J gene lost 2 bases, with 6 bases spanning the gap. Germline V CDR1 and CDR2: ENHRY, SYGVKD. The CDR3 spells CAISGGAYEQYF. The CDR3 DNA sequence: TGTGCCATCAGTGGGGGAGCCTACGAGCAGTACTTC.

This chain connects TRBV19 to TRBJ2-3, with TRBD1 as a possible D gene (6 bases). V dropped 4 bases and J dropped 0 bases, with 14 bases sitting between them. Germline V gives CDR1 LNHDA, CDR2 SQIVND (reference sequence). CDR3 length: 16 amino acids. The CDR3 coding sequence is TGTGCCAGTAGTAGGACAGTCCCCCCTAGCACAGATACGCAGTATTTT. This codes for CASSRTVPPSTDTQYF.

The J gene is TRBJ1-1, the V gene TRBV9; D is unclear. The CDR3 is made up of 11 amino acids. The germline V gene has CDR1 SGDLS and CDR2 YYNGEE. The ends were cut back, 3 bases at V and 8 bases at J, with 8 bases in the middle. The CDR3 spells CASSAGAEAFF. CDR3 coding DNA: TGTGCCAGCAGCGCCGGTGCAGAAGCTTTCTTT. The variable domain in full, with the rest retrieved from reference TRBV9 and TRBJ1-1, is DSGVTQTPKHLITATGQRVTLRCSPRSGDLSVYWYQQSLDQGLQFLIQYYNGEERAKGNILERFSAQQFPDLHSELNLSSLELGDSALYFCASSAGAEAFFGQGTRLTVV.

In regard to this clone: The same CDR3 also results from other DNA sequences found in this sample. The genes are TRBV10-1 and TRBJ1-1, with a possible D match to TRBD1 (5 bases). This CDR3 is built from 12 residues. V was clipped by 6 bases and J by 1 base, with 6 bases between them. The germline V gene has CDR1 WNHNN and CDR2 SYGVQD (reference sequence). The CDR3 spells CASRGPNTEAFF. The CDR3 nucleotides are TGCGCCAGCAGGGGGCCGAACACTGAAGCTTTCTTT.

The gene calls are TRBV9 and TRBJ2-7, with 8 bases aligning to TRBD1. Germline loops: CDR1 SGDLS, CDR2 YYNGEE. The CDR3 contains 15 residues. The trim removed 4 bases at V and 0 bases at J, leaving 6 bases unmatched. CDR3 in DNA: TGTGCCAGCAGCCCAGGGGGCTGGAGCTCCTACGAGCAGTACTTC. Translating gives CASSPGGWSSYEQYF. The variable domain in full, completed from reference TRBV9 and TRBJ2-7, reads DSGVTQTPKHLITATGQRVTLRCSPRSGDLSVYWYQQSLDQGLQFLIQYYNGEERAKGNILERFSAQQFPDLHSELNLSSLELGDSALYFCASSPGGWSSYEQYFGPGTRLTVT.

DNA for the CDR3: TGTGCCAGCAGCCTCAGGGCTAATAATGAAAAACTGTTTTTT. It encodes CASSLRANNEKLFF. V and J are TRBV5-4 and TRBJ1-4, with D possibly TRBD1 on 5 matching bases. CDR1 SGHNT and CDR2 YYREEE come from the germline V gene (reference sequence). The V gene lost 4 bases and the J gene lost 4 bases, with 11 bases spanning the gap. CDR3 size: 14 residues.

The chain links TRBV11-2 to TRBJ2-3; 15 bases fit TRBD2. There are 18 residues in the CDR3. Germline values: CDR1 SGHAT, CDR2 FQNNGV. V lost 5 bases to trimming and J lost 1 base; unmatched junction nucleotides: 7. Here the CDR3 reads CASSPGTSGGPRTDTQYF. The CDR3 nucleotides read TGTGCCAGCAGCCCCGGGACTAGCGGGGGGCCGCGCACAGATACGCAGTATTTT.

This chain links TRBV10-3 with TRBJ1-1, with 12 bases lining up with TRBD1. The CDR3 length is 18 residues. The V gene's germline CDR1 is ENHRY and CDR2 SYGVKD. The junction had 13 bases not matched to a gene; V was cut back by 8 bases and J by 0 bases. This CDR3 is CAIGNRPGQGALNTEAFF. CDR3 in DNA: TGTGCCATCGGTAATCGACCGGGACAGGGGGCCTTGAACACTGAAGCTTTCTTT.

The chain combines TRBV5-5 with TRBJ2-1, with D possibly TRBD1 on 6 matching bases. The V and J ends lost 1 base and 2 bases respectively, with 13 bases between them. The CDR3 is made up of 16 amino acids. CDR1 and CDR2 (germline): SGHKS, YYEKEE (reference sequence). CDR3 sequence reads: CASSLLTGGPYNEQFF. As DNA, the CDR3 is TGTGCCAGCAGCTTGTTGACAGGAGGACCCTACAATGAGCAGTTCTTC. Based on the CDR3 plus reference TRBV5-5 and TRBJ2-1, the full variable domain is DAGVTQSPTHLIKTRGQQVTLRCSPISGHKSVSWYQQVLGQGPQFIFQYYEKEERGRGNFPDRFSARQFPNYSSELNVNALLLGDSALYLCASSLLTGGPYNEQFFGPGTRLTVL.

J is TRBJ2-6 and V is TRBV11-2, with D maybe TRBD1 (5 bases). V lost 1 base to trimming and J lost 2 bases, with 9 bases between them. Germline assignment: CDR1 SGHAT and CDR2 FQNNGV. This CDR3 comprises 16 residues. The CDR3 sequence: CASSLVAGTGANVLTF. The CDR3 nucleotides are TGTGCCAGCAGCTTAGTCGCAGGGACTGGGGCCAACGTCCTGACTTTC. The full variable domain, its missing parts supplied by reference TRBV11-2 and TRBJ2-6, is EAGVAQSPRYKIIEKRQSVAFWCNPISGHATLYWYQQILGQGPKLLIQFQNNGVVDDSQLPKDRFSAERLKGVDSTLKIQPAKLEDSAVYLCASSLVAGTGANVLTFGAGSRLTVL.

CDR3 DNA: TGTGCCAGCAGCCAAGGGTGGCCGACAGCGTACGAGCAGTACTTC. It specifies CASSQGWPTAYEQYF. This chain joins TRBV7-9 and TRBJ2-7, with a possible D match to TRBD1 (5 bases). The CDR3 is made up of 15 amino acids. Trimming took off 5 bases at V and 4 bases at J, with 18 bases between the two ends. Looked up from germline, CDR1 is SEHNR and CDR2 is FQNEAQ (reference sequence). Full variable domain (rest looked up from reference TRBV7-9 and TRBJ2-7): DTGVSQNPRHKITKRGQNVTFRCDPISEHNRLYWYRQTLGQGPEFLTYFQNEAQLEKSRLLSDRFSAERPKGSFSTLEIQRTEQGDSAMYLCASSQGWPTAYEQYFGPGTRLTVT.

This chain joins TRBV19 and TRBJ1-4; TRBD1 agrees at 8 bases. This CDR3 is 18 amino acids long. J gave up 0 bases and V 4 bases, and 10 bases lay outside the gene matches. The germline V gene encodes CDR1 LNHDA and CDR2 SQIVND (reference sequence). CDR3 in DNA: TGTGCCAGTAGTAACCTTGGACAGGGTGCCGCAACTAATGAAAAACTGTTTTTT. Its translation: CASSNLGQGAATNEKLFF.

The V gene is TRBV5-6, the J gene TRBJ2-2; the D gene is possibly TRBD2 (7 bases). Germline CDR1 and CDR2: SGHDT and YYEEEE. This CDR3 contains 15 residues. The V end lost 1 base, the J end lost 4 bases, and 11 bases lay between the germline ends. CDR3 residues: CASSLWGGGTGELFF. CDR3 nucleotides: TGTGCCAGCAGCTTGTGGGGGGGCGGCACCGGGGAGCTGTTTTTT.

The chain has TRBV28 and TRBJ1-2, with 8 bases lining up with TRBD1. The V segment lost 5 bases and the J segment 6 bases; nucleotides outside the gene matches: 2. In germline, CDR1 is MDHEN, CDR2 SYDVKM. The CDR3 consists of 12 residues. CDR3 in DNA: TGTGCCAGCAGTACAGGGGGAAATGGCTACACCTTC. It specifies CASSTGGNGYTF.

The chain is built from TRBV5-1 and TRBJ1-3, with D possibly matching TRBD1 (5 bases). CDR1 and CDR2 (germline): SGHRS, YFSETQ. Trimming shortened V by 0 bases and J by 0 bases, and 7 bases separated the two germline ends. This CDR3 comprises 15 residues. The CDR3 here is CASSLDRISGNTIYF. The CDR3 nucleotides are TGCGCCAGCAGCTTGGACAGGATCTCTGGAAACACCATATATTTT.

The chain links TRBV28 to TRBJ2-7, with a tentative D call TRBD1 (6 bases). There are 14 residues in the CDR3. Trimming stripped 4 bases from V and 4 bases from J, with 14 bases between. Germline CDR1 is MDHEN and CDR2 is SYDVKM. CDR3 nucleotide sequence: TGTGCCAGCAGTTCCTCGGACAGTCAATACGAGCAGTACTTC. It is translated as CASSSSDSQYEQYF.

This sequence joins TRBV7-6 and TRBJ2-1; D might be TRBD2 (5 bases). Germline-derived CDR1 and CDR2 are SGHVS and FNYEAQ. V gave up 2 bases and J gave up 7 bases, with 15 bases separating them. This CDR3 comprises 15 residues. For the CDR3, the DNA is TGTGCCAGCAGCTTATCCAACCGAGGGATTAATGAGCAGTTCTTC. Translated: CASSLSNRGINEQFF.

The V gene is TRBV5-1, the J gene TRBJ2-7; 10 bases match TRBD2. V lost 4 bases and J lost 3; bases outside the gene matches: 7. CDR1 and CDR2 from the germline V gene are SGHRS and YFSETQ. This CDR3 is built from 15 residues. The CDR3 loop is CASSPRGLANYEQYF. As DNA, the CDR3 is TGCGCCAGCAGCCCCCGGGGACTAGCGAACTACGAGCAGTACTTC.

The gene calls are TRBV5-5 and TRBJ2-5, with a tentative D call TRBD1 (6 bases). With 3 bases removed from V and 3 bases from J, the gap between germline ends came to 15 bases. The germline V gene has CDR1 SGHKS and CDR2 YYEKEE (reference sequence). CDR3 length equals 15 residues. CDR3 in DNA: TGTGCCAGCAGCTCCGAGGGACAAACGAAAGAGACCCAGTACTTC. Translation: CASSSEGQTKETQYF.